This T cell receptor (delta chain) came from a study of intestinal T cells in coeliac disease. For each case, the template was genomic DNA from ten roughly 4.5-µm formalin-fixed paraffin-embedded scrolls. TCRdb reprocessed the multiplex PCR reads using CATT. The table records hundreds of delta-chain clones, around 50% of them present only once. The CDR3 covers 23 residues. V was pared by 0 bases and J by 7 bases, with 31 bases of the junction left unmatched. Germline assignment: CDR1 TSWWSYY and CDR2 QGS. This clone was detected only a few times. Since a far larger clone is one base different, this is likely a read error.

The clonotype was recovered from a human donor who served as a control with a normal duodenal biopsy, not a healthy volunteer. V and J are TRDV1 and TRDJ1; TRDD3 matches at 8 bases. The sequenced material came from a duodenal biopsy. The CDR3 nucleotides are TGTGCTCTTGGGGAACTCACAGAATCGGTACTAGGAGGGATACGGTTCGGCCCCGGTAAACTCATCTTT. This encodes CALGELTESVLGGIRFGPGKLIF.